The clone carrying this T cell receptor beta chain was seen more than once but under ten times. This sample stems from a study of spatial heterogeneity in lung cancer. Time point reported: sample taken at primary tumor resection. Researchers sequenced whole RNA taken from tumor, nontumor lung or frozen PBMC without sorting. TCRdb itself ran the 5' RACE reads through MiXCR, one entry per CDR3 protein. The sample consists of 14,000 to 15,000 distinct CDR3 sequences, about 10% of them appearing once. This CDR3 is built from 15 residues. Germline V CDR1 and CDR2: DFQATT, SNEGSKA (reference sequence). V lost 0 bases and J lost 0, with 9 bases in between.

The gene calls are TRBV20-1 and TRBJ2-1; unclear D gene. This material consisted of PBMCs, taken at surgery. The source is a female donor with early-stage non-small cell lung cancer. The CDR3 bases are TGCAGTGCTAGAGATACTGGCGGCTCCTACAATGAGCAGTTCTTC. It specifies CSARDTGGSYNEQFF.